Below are 23 T cell receptor beta chains sequenced from a single sample in a study of blood T cell repertoires in COVID-19. Profiled with immunoSEQ multiplex PCR; TCRdb holds only in-frame clones, not every one. Seen here are more than 110,000 clones, 75% to 85% observed once, and the top ten hold more than 3.5%. Specimen: peripheral blood. All receptors come from a woman aged 80 or over with active or convalescent COVID-19.

J is TRBJ1-6 and V is TRBV5-6; no clear D gene. Germline CDR1 SGHDT, CDR2 YYEEEE. This CDR3 has 15 residues. Trimming cost V 0 bases and J 0 bases, with 4 bases left between them. Written as DNA, the CDR3 is TGTGCCAGCAGCTTGGGGAGCTCCTATAATTCACCCCTCCACTTT. This sequence encodes CASSLGSSYNSPLHF.

This clone was recorded a few times. The rearrangement uses TRBV7-2 and TRBJ1-1; TRBD1 agrees at 7 bases. Trimming cost V 4 bases and J 11 bases; bases outside gene matches: 7. The CDR3 consists of 12 residues. Germline V gives CDR1 SGHTA, CDR2 FQGNSA. The CDR3 reads CASSWETGDAFF. Here the CDR3 DNA reads TGTGCCAGCAGCTGGGAAACAGGGGATGCTTTCTTT.

The V and J genes are TRBV9 and TRBJ1-3; D is ambiguous. The ends were cut back, 1 base at V and 8 bases at J, with 10 bases in the middle. This CDR3 is built from 13 residues. CDR1 is SGDLS and CDR2 is YYNGEE in the germline V gene. The CDR3 DNA sequence: TGTGCCAGCAGCGTATCTTTAACGGACACCATATATTTT. Residues: CASSVSLTDTIYF.

The V call is TRBV18, the J call TRBJ1-6; 7 bases are shared with TRBD1. The CDR3 consists of 15 residues. V lost 2 bases to trimming and J lost 8 bases; unmatched junction nucleotides: 6. CDR1 is KGHSH, CDR2 LQKENI, per germline. The CDR3 loop reads CASSPSRGPDSPLHF. The DNA for the CDR3 is TGTGCCAGCTCACCAAGTAGGGGGCCAGATTCACCCCTCCACTTT.

The chain combines TRBV28 with TRBJ1-5, with 7 bases lining up with TRBD1. V was clipped by 8 bases and J by 1 base; unmatched bases: 5. Germline CDR1 MDHEN, CDR2 SYDVKM. This CDR3 spans 14 amino acids. The CDR3 loop is CASRGGGSNQPQHF. The CDR3 DNA reads TGTGCCAGCCGAGGGGGCGGGAGCAATCAGCCCCAGCATTTT.

V gene TRBV7-8 combines with J gene TRBJ1-1, with a possible D match to TRBD1 (5 bases). Germline CDR1 SGHVS, CDR2 FQNEAQ. This CDR3 region has 13 residues. The ends were cut back, 5 bases at V and 2 bases at J, with 9 bases in the middle. Written as DNA, the CDR3 is TGTGCCAGCAGCCCGACAGCCAACACTGAAGCTTTCTTT. It specifies CASSPTANTEAFF.

This chain uses TRBV2 with TRBJ1-6; TRBD1 aligns across 8 bases. The J segment lost 7 bases and the V segment lost 6 bases, leaving 8 bases of the junction unmatched. Germline V CDR1 and CDR2: SNHLY, FYNNEI. CDR3 length: 15 residues. CDR3 sequence reads: CASREKTGVNSPLHF. DNA for the CDR3: TGTGCCAGCAGAGAAAAGACAGGGGTGAATTCACCCCTCCACTTT.

The rearrangement uses TRBV10-1 and TRBJ2-2, with 15 bases fitting TRBD2. The CDR3 totals 17 residues. Germline loops: CDR1 WNHNN, CDR2 SYGVQD (reference sequence). The V gene end was trimmed by 8 bases and the J gene end by 1 base; junction bases not matched to a gene: 5. CDR3 amino acids: CASLGLAGGQNTGELFF. DNA for the CDR3: TGCGCCAGCCTAGGACTAGCGGGGGGGCAGAACACCGGGGAGCTGTTTTTT.

The chain is built from TRBV7-9 and TRBJ2-7, with 10 bases aligning to TRBD1. This CDR3 contains 15 residues. J lost 0 bases, V lost 5 bases, and 4 bases had no gene match. Germline CDR1 and CDR2: SEHNR and FQNEAQ (reference sequence). The CDR3 region is CASSAGTGASYEQYF. The DNA of the CDR3 is TGTGCCAGCAGCGCCGGGACAGGGGCCTCCTACGAGCAGTACTTC.

This clone occurred a few times. This rearrangement joins TRBV10-3 to TRBJ2-3; 11 bases fit TRBD2. V shed 4 bases, J shed 3 bases, and the junction held 6 bases outside the gene matches. The CDR3 extends over 16 amino acids. CDR1 is ENHRY, CDR2 SYGVKD, per germline. CDR3 amino acids: CAISVVAGGPTDTQYF. In DNA, the CDR3 is TGTGCCATCAGTGTAGTAGCGGGGGGGCCAACAGATACGCAGTATTTT.

The genes are TRBV28 and TRBJ1-2; possibly TRBD1 for D (6 bases). The CDR3 consists of 14 residues. Germline-derived CDR1 and CDR2 are MDHEN and SYDVKM. Trimming cost V 6 bases and J 8 bases, with 19 bases left between them. DNA for the CDR3: TGTGCCAGCAGGACCATGGGGGGGGCGCGGGGCTACACCTTC. Protein sequence: CASRTMGGARGYTF.

The rearrangement links TRBV5-8 to TRBJ2-1; 7 nucleotides line up with TRBD2. Germline lookup yields CDR1 SGHTS and CDR2 YDEGEE. Trimming cost V 5 bases and J 6 bases; bases outside gene matches: 14. This CDR3 is 16 amino acids long. CDR3 DNA: TGTGCCAGCAGAAGGACGGGACTATCGGAACTCAATGAGCAGTTCTTC. Encoded protein: CASRRTGLSELNEQFF.

This clone has just a few counts. CDR3 amino acids: CASGRAQTRSYNSPLHF. The DNA of the CDR3 is TGTGCCAGCGGGAGGGCGCAGACTCGCTCCTATAATTCACCCCTCCACTTT. The V call is TRBV9, the J call TRBJ1-6; D remains ambiguous. Germline CDR1 and CDR2: SGDLS and YYNGEE. The length of the CDR3 is 17 residues. V lost 7 bases, J lost 0 bases, and 17 bases lay in between.

This clone was recorded a few times. The V gene is TRBV18, the J gene TRBJ2-5; TRBD2 matches at 8 bases. V lost 6 bases to trimming and J lost 5 bases; unmatched junction nucleotides: 11. This CDR3 spans 15 amino acids. Germline CDR1 is KGHSH and CDR2 is LQKENI. The CDR3 loop reads CASSTTGGGSETQYF. In DNA, the CDR3 is TGTGCCAGCTCGACCACCGGGGGGGGATCGGAGACCCAGTACTTC.

The chain carries TRBV29-1 and TRBJ2-7; 7 nucleotides line up with TRBD1. J was trimmed by 7 bases and V by 7 bases; bases with no gene match: 22. This CDR3 contains 16 residues. Per the germline V gene, CDR1 is SQVTM and CDR2 is ANQGSEA. CDR3 DNA: TGCAGCGCTGAGGACTCTGGACAGGTAACAGCTACGGAGCAGTACTTC. Amino acid sequence: CSAEDSGQVTATEQYF.

The table lists this clone with a count of one. The chain joins TRBV19 to TRBJ2-1; 9 nucleotides line up with TRBD1. The ends lost 9 bases at V and 10 bases at J; junction bases unmatched: 13. CDR1 and CDR2 from the germline V gene are LNHDA and SQIVND (reference sequence). The CDR3 has 14 residues. Here the CDR3 reads CASRPGQGRGEQFF. The DNA for the CDR3 is TGTGCCAGCAGACCGGGACAGGGTAGAGGCGAGCAGTTCTTC.

This clone was seen just once. V and J are TRBV6-2 or TRBV6-3 and TRBJ1-5; D is unclear. CDR3 length: 16 amino acids. Germline V gives CDR1 MNHEY, CDR2 SVGEGT. Trimming left V 6 bases short and J 1 base short, with 16 bases between. The CDR3 DNA sequence: TGTGCCAGCAGACCTTGGGAGCCCCTCAGCAATCAGCCCCAGCATTTT. Encoded protein: CASRPWEPLSNQPQHF.

The rearrangement uses TRBV6-1 and TRBJ2-7; TRBD2 matches at 10 bases. The V and J ends lost 5 bases and 2 bases, in that order; junction bases with no gene match: 3. CDR1 and CDR2 (germline): MNHNS, SASEGT. CDR3 length: 14 residues. The CDR3 here is CASSPSGGTYEQYF. The CDR3 nucleotides are TGTGCCAGCAGTCCTAGCGGGGGCACCTACGAGCAGTACTTC.

The chain uses TRBV4-1 and TRBJ2-6; 12 bases match TRBD2. This CDR3 region has 18 residues. Germline V gives CDR1 MGHRA, CDR2 YSYEKL. J gave up 4 bases and V 0 bases, and 4 bases lay outside the gene matches. The CDR3 coding sequence is TGCGCCAGCAGCCAAGAAACTAGCGGGGGGTCAGGGGCCAACGTCCTGACTTTC. Translation gives CASSQETSGGSGANVLTF.

The DNA of the CDR3 is TGTGCCAGCAGCTTGGGTGGTAGCGGGGTGCGTGATACGCAGTATTTT. Translation gives CASSLGGSGVRDTQYF. The chain joins TRBV5-6 to TRBJ2-3, with 8 bases lining up with TRBD2. J gave up 6 bases and V 0 bases, and 9 bases lay outside the gene matches. CDR1 SGHDT and CDR2 YYEEEE come from the germline V gene. The CDR3 sequence is 16 residues long.

The J gene is TRBJ2-5, the V gene TRBV20-1; 12 bases are shared with TRBD2. Trimming at V came to 3 bases and at J to 2 bases, leaving 16 bases not matched to a gene. Germline V CDR1 and CDR2: DFQATT, SNEGSKA (reference sequence). The CDR3 runs 19 residues. The CDR3 DNA is TGCAGTGCTAGTTATTGGGGCACTAGCGGGGGGCCGGGACAAGAGACCCAGTACTTC. Amino acid sequence: CSASYWGTSGGPGQETQYF.

The chain couples TRBV19 to TRBJ1-2, with 7 bases fitting TRBD1. Trimming took 4 bases from V and 5 from J; bases not matched to a gene: 10. The CDR3 is made up of 15 amino acids. Germline V CDR1 and CDR2: LNHDA, SQIVND (reference sequence). The CDR3 bases are TGTGCCAGTAGTAGGACAGGAGAAACTATTTATGGCTACACCTTC. Translated, it gives CASSRTGETIYGYTF.

This clone was seen a handful of times. The chain is built from TRBV4-2 and TRBJ2-5; D possibly corresponds to TRBD2 (5 bases). Germline-derived CDR1 and CDR2 are LGHNA and YNFKEQ. The CDR3 totals 14 residues. Trimming removed 1 base at V and 3 bases at J, with 9 bases between. As DNA, the CDR3 is TGTGCCAGCAGCCAAGCTGATAGCGAAGAGACCCAGTACTTC. Encoded protein: CASSQADSEETQYF.